This is a list of T cell receptor beta chains from one sample in a study of shared clonotypes between healthy human individuals. Assay: immunoSEQ multiplex PCR; the TCRdb copy retains only in-frame clones and omits some. There are approximately 1.5 million clones in the sample; 97% to 99% occur only once, and about 0.35% lies in the top ten. Sequenced input: naive CD4+ T cells sorted from blood. The receptors shown here come from a man aged 25 to 40 in good health. The CDR3 runs from the conserved cysteine through the conserved F or W. The D gene is left open where the match is weak. The size of a clone is reported for some rows only, either as once, few or many, or as a class for expanded clones.

-	TRBV28	TRBJ1-5	-	TGTGCCATCACAAGGGCGGGGGATTTGAATCAGCCCCAGCATTTT	CAITRAGDLNQPQHF
-	TRBV5-6	TRBJ1-4	-	TGTGCCACCCTACCGGGCACAGCCTGGGAAAAACTGTTTTTT	CATLPGTAWEKLFF
-	TRBV10-3	TRBJ2-3	-	TGTGCCATCAGTGGATCCTATTGGACAGGCACAGATACGCAGTATTTT	CAISGSYWTGTDTQYF
-	TRBV2	TRBJ1-1	TRBD1	TGTGCCAGCAGATCGACAGGGTTTGGCACTGAAGCTTTCTTT	CASRSTGFGTEAFF
-	TRBV9	TRBJ2-1	TRBD2	TGTGCCAGCAGCGTAGGGGCCACTAGCGGACTTTACAATGAGCAGTTCTTC	CASSVGATSGLYNEQFF
-	TRBV10-2	TRBJ2-7	-	TGCGCCAGCAGTGAATACTACGACCGCGAGCAGTACTTC	CASSEYYDREQYF
-	TRBV5-4	TRBJ2-1	TRBD2	TGTGCCAGCAGCTTTGGCGGGGGAGATATCAATGAGCAGTTCTTC	CASSFGGGDINEQFF
-	TRBV9	TRBJ2-1	-	TGTGCCAGCAGCGTAGAGGGACTCTACAATGAGCAGTTCTTC	CASSVEGLYNEQFF
-	TRBV7-2	TRBJ1-3	-	TGTGCCAGCAGCTTAGCGCTGGGGCCGCGCTCTGGAAACACCATATATTTT	CASSLALGPRSGNTIYF
-	TRBV5-1	TRBJ2-2	-	TGCGCCAGCAGCTTGGCCTACACCGGGGAGCTGTTTTTT	CASSLAYTGELFF
-	TRBV19	TRBJ2-1	TRBD2	TGTGCCAGTAGTATAGAGACTAGCGGGAGGGCCCTCATCTACAATGAGCAGTTCTTC	CASSIETSGRALIYNEQFF
-	TRBV29-1	TRBJ1-4	-	TGCAGCGTTAAAAGTGGACTGAATGAAAAACTGTTTTTT	CSVKSGLNEKLFF
-	TRBV23-1	TRBJ2-1	-	TGCGCCAGCAGTCGGGCCCCCCCATTCGACCCGGGGGCCTACAATGAGCAGTTCTTC	CASSRAPPFDPGAYNEQFF
-	TRBV6-1	TRBJ1-3	-	TGTGCCAGCAGTCTAGGGGGCTCTGGAAACACCATATATTTT	CASSLGGSGNTIYF
-	TRBV7-2	TRBJ2-1	TRBD2	TGTGCCAGCAGCGCGGGACTAGCGGGAGGAGAGAATGAGCAGTTCTTC	CASSAGLAGGENEQFF
-	TRBV6-1	TRBJ2-7	-	TGTGCCAGCAGTGTAGCCTCGACAGGAACCTACGAGCAGTACTTC	CASSVASTGTYEQYF
-	TRBV6-4	TRBJ2-6	TRBD2	TGTGCCAGCAGTCCCTGGGGGGGTGCTGGGGCCAACGTCCTGACTTTC	CASSPWGGAGANVLTF
once	TRBV28	TRBJ1-5	-	TGTGCCAGCAGCCAATCGGGACATGAGGGTCAGCCCCAGCATTTT	CASSQSGHEGQPQHF
-	TRBV11-1	TRBJ2-5	TRBD1	TGTGCCAGCAGCTTAAGGGGGCTGAGAGAGACCCAGTACTTC	CASSLRGLRETQYF
-	TRBV6-4	TRBJ2-1	TRBD1	TGTGCCAGCAGTGTTCAGGGGGCCTGGGATGAGCAGTTCTTC	CASSVQGAWDEQFF
-	TRBV11-2	TRBJ2-1	-	TGTGCCAGCAGCTTAGCCGGCCCCAATGAGCAGTTCTTC	CASSLAGPNEQFF
-	TRBV27	TRBJ1-2	-	TGTGCCAGCAGCTTAGTATGGAACTATGGCTACACCTTC	CASSLVWNYGYTF
-	TRBV5-1	TRBJ2-3	-	TGCGCCAGCAGCTTGGGGGGGCCTTGGGATACGCAGTATTTT	CASSLGGPWDTQYF
-	TRBV19	TRBJ2-3	-	TGTGCCAGTAGGACAAATCCAGATACGCAGTATTTT	CASRTNPDTQYF
-	TRBV4-1	TRBJ2-7	TRBD1	TGCGCCAGCAGCCTTGAGACAGGGAAAGCCGGCGAGCAGTACTTC	CASSLETGKAGEQYF
-	TRBV2	TRBJ2-7	-	TGTGCCAGCAGCGCCCGGGGATACGAGCAGTACTTC	CASSARGYEQYF
-	TRBV2	TRBJ1-5	-	TGTGCCAGCAGGGGGACACGCAATCAGCCCCAGCATTTT	CASRGTRNQPQHF
once	TRBV5-4	TRBJ2-3	-	TGTGCCAGCAGCTTCCGGCAGGGTAGAGATACGCAGTATTTT	CASSFRQGRDTQYF
-	TRBV7-2	TRBJ2-7	TRBD2	TGTGCCAGCAGCTTAAGTCCTAGCGGGTCATACGAGCAGTACTTC	CASSLSPSGSYEQYF
-	TRBV4-3	TRBJ1-5	-	TGCGCCAGCAGCCAAGATTGGGGTAGCAATCAGCCCCAGCATTTT	CASSQDWGSNQPQHF
once	TRBV7-9	TRBJ2-1	-	TGTGCCAGCAGAACCGGGACGTTAGATAACAATGAGCAGTTCTTC	CASRTGTLDNNEQFF
-	TRBV5-4	TRBJ2-3	TRBD2	TGTGCCAGCAACCTCCGGTTAGCGGGAGACACAGATACGCAGTATTTT	CASNLRLAGDTDTQYF
-	TRBV6-1	TRBJ2-1	-	TGTGCCTCAGCATCACCTAGCGCTGGGCCTAGTGAGCAGTTCTTC	CASASPSAGPSEQFF
-	TRBV6-5	TRBJ1-4	TRBD1	TGTGCCAGCGGACAGGTGGCTGAAAAACTGTTTTTT	CASGQVAEKLFF
-	TRBV21-1	TRBJ1-2	-	TGTGCCAGCAGCCTACAGGAGAAGAACTATGGCTACACCTTC	CASSLQEKNYGYTF
-	TRBV6-5	TRBJ1-1	-	TGTGCCAGCAGTCGCACCGGGGCCGTGGACACTGAAGCTTTCTTT	CASSRTGAVDTEAFF
-	TRBV6-6	TRBJ2-7	-	TGTGCCAGCAGTTCTCCAACGTCCTCCTACGAGCAGTACTTC	CASSSPTSSYEQYF
-	TRBV11-2	TRBJ2-2	-	TGTGCCAGCAGCTCTTACAGGGATGGTACCGGGGAGCTGTTTTTT	CASSSYRDGTGELFF
-	TRBV5-1	TRBJ2-1	TRBD2	TGCGCCAGCAGCTTGGAACTAGCGGGAGGACAGCCTCGCTACAATGAGCAGTTCTTC	CASSLELAGGQPRYNEQFF
-	TRBV6-1	TRBJ2-5	-	TGTGCCAGCAGTGAACTCCCGACATATTCAGAGACCCAGTACTTC	CASSELPTYSETQYF
-	TRBV5-1	TRBJ2-3	TRBD2	TGCGCCAGCAGCTTGGGACTAGCGGGTCAGGATACGCAGTATTTT	CASSLGLAGQDTQYF
-	TRBV7-8	TRBJ2-7	TRBD1	TGTGCCAGCAGCTTAGCCGGGACAGGGACCTACGAGCAGTACTTC	CASSLAGTGTYEQYF
-	TRBV5-1	TRBJ1-4	-	TGCGCCAGCAGCTTGGCCGGGAAGAGTACCGAGGGCCTGTTTTTT	CASSLAGKSTEGLFF
-	TRBV19	TRBJ1-2	-	TGTGCCAGTAAAGACAGTTACTATGGCTACACCTTC	CASKDSYYGYTF
-	TRBV6-1	TRBJ2-3	-	TGTGCCAGCAGCCCTTTGGTAGATACGCAGTATTTT	CASSPLVDTQYF
-	TRBV27	TRBJ2-2	-	TGTGCCAGCAGTCGCAAGGGGACCGGGGAGCTGTTTTTT	CASSRKGTGELFF
-	TRBV5-1	TRBJ2-5	TRBD1	TGCGCCAGCAGCTTGGGGGACAGGGAGACCCAGTACTTC	CASSLGDRETQYF
-	TRBV5-1	TRBJ2-4	-	TGCGCCAGCAGCTTGGGTACTTCCGCCCTAGCCAAAAACATTCAGTACTTC	CASSLGTSALAKNIQYF
-	TRBV30	TRBJ1-5	TRBD1	TGTGCCTGGGCCCAGGGGGTAAAGCCCCAGCATTTT	CAWAQGVKPQHF
once	TRBV28	TRBJ2-7	-	TGTGCCAGCAGGACGGATTACTACGAGCAGTACTTC	CASRTDYYEQYF
once	TRBV6-5	TRBJ2-7	-	TGTGCCAGCATGTTGTATGTGGGCGAAACCTACGAGCAGTACTTC	CASMLYVGETYEQYF
once	TRBV19	TRBJ1-1	-	TGTGCCAGTAGTATAGGGACTACCCCTGAAGCTTTCTTT	CASSIGTTPEAFF
-	TRBV29-1	TRBJ2-1	-	TGCAGCGCCGAGATTCCCTCGCTCTACAATGAGCAGTTCTTC	CSAEIPSLYNEQFF
-	TRBV28	TRBJ2-1	-	TGTGCCAGCAGTTGGGGGGATGAGCAGTTCTTC	CASSWGDEQFF
-	TRBV23-1	TRBJ2-1	-	TGCGCCAGCAGTCCCGCGTCAAAGACCAGGGCCAATGAGCAGTTCTTC	CASSPASKTRANEQFF